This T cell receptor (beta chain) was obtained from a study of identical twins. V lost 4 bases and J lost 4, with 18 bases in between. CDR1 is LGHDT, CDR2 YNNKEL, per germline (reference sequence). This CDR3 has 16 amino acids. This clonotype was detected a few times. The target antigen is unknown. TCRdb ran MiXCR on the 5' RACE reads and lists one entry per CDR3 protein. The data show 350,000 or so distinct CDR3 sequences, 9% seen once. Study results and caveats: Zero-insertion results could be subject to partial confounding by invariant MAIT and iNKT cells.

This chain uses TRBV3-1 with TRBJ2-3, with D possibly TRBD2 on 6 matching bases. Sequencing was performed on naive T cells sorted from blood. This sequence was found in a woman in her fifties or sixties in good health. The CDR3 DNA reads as TGTGCCAGCAGCCCCCTGGCGGGATTAAGGGCAGATACGCAGTATTTT. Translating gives CASSPLAGLRADTQYF.